The 13 T cell receptor beta chains given below trace back to one sample, sequenced in a study of T cells after yellow fever vaccination. A single record per CDR3 protein comes from TCRdb applying MiXCR to the 5' RACE reads. Of some 350,000 distinct CDR3 sequences in the sample, about 4% were seen once. The sequencing used PBMCs, collected 5 days after the yellow fever booster vaccination. Receptor source: a man aged 18 to 29 who received the YFV17D yellow fever vaccine.

This clonotype occurred a few times. The rearrangement joins TRBV15 to TRBJ1-4; D unclear. The germline CDR1 and CDR2 sequences are LNHNV and YYDKDF (reference sequence). This CDR3 contains 15 residues. V was shortened by 3 bases and J by 3 bases, with 11 bases between the two germline ends. The CDR3 sequence is CATSRLLQANEKLFF. In DNA form, the CDR3 reads TGTGCCACCAGCAGGCTCTTGCAGGCTAATGAAAAACTGTTTTTT. Drawing the rest from reference TRBV15 and TRBJ1-4, the complete variable domain is DAMVIQNPRYQVTQFGKPVTLSCSQTLNHNVMYWYQQKSSQAPKLLFHYYDKDFNNEADTPDNFQSRRPNTSFCFLDIRSPGLGDTAMYLCATSRLLQANEKLFFGSGTQLSVL.

The V and J genes are TRBV20-1 and TRBJ1-2, with D uncertain. The CDR3 consists of 10 residues. Germline V lookup: CDR1 DFQATT, CDR2 SNEGSKA (reference sequence). The V and J ends lost 2 bases and 6 bases respectively, with 4 bases between them. The CDR3 DNA follows: TGCAGTGCTAGATCGGATGGCTACACCTTC. Its translation: CSARSDGYTF.

This clonotype has a handful of counts. This chain joins TRBV12-3 or TRBV12-4 and TRBJ1-2; 9 bases match TRBD1. V trimming: 6 bases; J trimming: 6 bases; junction bases outside the gene matches: 8. This CDR3 region has 14 residues. The CDR3 reads CASRRDRERDGYTF. CDR3 nucleotides: TGTGCCAGCAGGCGGGACAGGGAAAGGGATGGCTACACCTTC.

This clonotype occurred many times. The rearrangement joins TRBV9 to TRBJ2-1; D not resolved. This CDR3 is built from 14 residues. In germline, CDR1 is SGDLS, CDR2 YYNGEE. Deletions cut 3 bases from V and 0 bases from J, with 7 bases between. The CDR3 protein is CASSEGISYNEQFF. CDR3 sequence (DNA): TGTGCCAGCAGCGAGGGCATCTCCTACAATGAGCAGTTCTTC.

The chain joins TRBV6-1 to TRBJ1-1; TRBD1 might be the D (6 bases). V was clipped by 8 bases and J by 4 bases, with 14 bases between them. CDR1 is MNHNS, CDR2 SASEGT, per germline. The CDR3 runs 13 residues. CDR3 sequence (DNA): TGTGCCAGCGGCAACAGGGCGCTCACTGAAGCTTTCTTT. Translating gives CASGNRALTEAFF.

V usage is TRBV10-3 and J usage is TRBJ2-7, with 7 bases fitting TRBD2. The CDR3 consists of 12 residues. Germline V gene data show CDR1 as ENHRY and CDR2 as SYGVKD. J gave up 3 bases and V 8 bases, and 4 bases lay outside the gene matches. CDR3 residues: CAIGGEGYEQYV. CDR3 in DNA: TGTGCCATCGGGGGGGAAGGCTACGAGCAGTACGTC.

Comments on this clonotype: This may be a read error, as it is one base from a much larger clone. The genes are TRBV5-5 and TRBJ1-6; 7 nucleotides line up with TRBD1. The germline V gene has CDR1 SGHKS and CDR2 YYEKEE (reference sequence). The CDR3 contains 15 residues. CDR3 sequence: CASSLLTGRNSPVHF. The CDR3, as DNA: TGTGCCAGCAGCTTGTTGACAGGGCGGAATTCACCCGTCCACTTT.

This clonotype was counted between two and nine times. The chain couples TRBV11-3 to TRBJ2-2; 8 bases match TRBD1. The junction had 3 bases not matched to a gene; V was cut back by 5 bases and J by 1 base. The CDR3 covers 15 residues. Germline CDR1 reads SGHNT; CDR2 reads YENEEA. CDR3 sequence (DNA): TGTGCCAGCAGCCCAGACAGGGGGAACACCGGGGAGCTGTTTTTT. Translating it yields CASSPDRGNTGELFF. The full variable domain, with the rest looked up from reference TRBV11-3 and TRBJ2-2, is EAGVVQSPRYKIIEKKQPVAFWCNPISGHNTLYWYLQNLGQGPELLIRYENEEAVDDSQLPKDRFSAERLKGVDSTLKIQPAELGDSAVYLCASSPDRGNTGELFFGEGSRLTVL.

In this sample, this clonotype turned up many times. This chain joins TRBV28 and TRBJ2-1; 7 bases map to TRBD2. After removal of 5 bases from V and 2 bases from J, the junction contained 9 bases not matched to a gene. The V gene's germline CDR1 is MDHEN and CDR2 SYDVKM. CDR3 length equals 16 residues. The CDR3: CASSPPGGGPYNEQFF. The DNA of the CDR3 is TGTGCCAGCAGTCCCCCCGGCGGGGGACCCTACAATGAGCAGTTCTTC.

V gene TRBV20-1 combines with J gene TRBJ1-4, with TRBD1 as a possible D gene (5 bases). Between the trimmed V and J ends, which lost 4 bases and 0 bases, there was a span of 9 bases. CDR1 is DFQATT and CDR2 is SNEGSKA in the germline V gene (reference sequence). This CDR3 is built from 14 residues. CDR3 amino acids: CSAIHRSTNEKLFF. In DNA, the CDR3 is TGCAGTGCTATTCACAGGTCAACTAATGAAAAACTGTTTTTT.

This clonotype was observed a handful of times. The V call is TRBV20-1, the J call TRBJ1-4; D gene ambiguous. The CDR3 has 13 amino acids. Germline CDR1 is DFQATT and CDR2 is SNEGSKA (reference sequence). V was cut by 3 bases and J by 2 bases, with 7 bases left in between. The CDR3 loop is CSASSYTNEKLFF. Here the CDR3 DNA reads TGCAGTGCTAGTTCTTATACTAATGAAAAACTGTTTTTT.

The chain uses TRBV20-1 and TRBJ1-5; possible D gene TRBD1, 6 bases. V was clipped by 1 base and J by 2 bases, with 12 bases between them. Germline assignment: CDR1 DFQATT and CDR2 SNEGSKA (reference sequence). The CDR3 has 15 amino acids. DNA for the CDR3: TGCAGTGCTAGAGGGGGTGCAGGGGGCAATCAGCCCCAGCATTTT. Translation: CSARGGAGGNQPQHF.

This clonotype was detected ten times or more. The DNA for the CDR3 is TGCAGCGTTGGGGGAGGATCGGGACAAACCACCACAGATACGCAGTATTTT. Amino acid sequence: CSVGGGSGQTTTDTQYF. This chain uses TRBV29-1 with TRBJ2-3; D possibly uses TRBD1 or TRBD2 (6 bases each). V was trimmed by 4 bases and J by 2 bases, leaving 22 bases between them. Germline CDR1 reads SQVTM; CDR2 reads ANQGSEA. The CDR3 runs to 17 residues.